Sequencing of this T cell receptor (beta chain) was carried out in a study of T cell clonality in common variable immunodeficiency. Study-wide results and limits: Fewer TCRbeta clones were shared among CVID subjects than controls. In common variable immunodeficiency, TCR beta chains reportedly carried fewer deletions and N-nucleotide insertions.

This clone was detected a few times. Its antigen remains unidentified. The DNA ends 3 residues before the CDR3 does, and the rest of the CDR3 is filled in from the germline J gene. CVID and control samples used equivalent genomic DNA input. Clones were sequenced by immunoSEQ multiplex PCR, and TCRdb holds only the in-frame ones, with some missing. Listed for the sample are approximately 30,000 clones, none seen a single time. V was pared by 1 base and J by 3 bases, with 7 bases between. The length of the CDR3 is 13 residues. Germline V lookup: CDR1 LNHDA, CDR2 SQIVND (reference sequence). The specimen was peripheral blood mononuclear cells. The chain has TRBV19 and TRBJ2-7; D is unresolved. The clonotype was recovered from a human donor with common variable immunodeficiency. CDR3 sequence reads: CASSIGGGYEQYF. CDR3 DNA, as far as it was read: TGTGCCAGTAGTATAGGTGGCGGCTACGAG.